This record concerns one TCR beta chain sequence. Different DNA sequences within this sample yield the same CDR3. The CDR3 is 17 residues long. The junction had 5 bases not matched to a gene; V was cut back by 0 bases and J by 5 bases. Germline assignment: CDR1 SGHRS and CDR2 YFSETQ. This specimen belongs to a study of shared clonotypes between healthy human individuals. Measured with immunoSEQ multiplex PCR; TCRdb has only the in-frame clones, and not every one. The table has about 2.4 million clones, over 85% seen once. V is TRBV5-1 and J is TRBJ2-2, with 12 bases aligning to TRBD2. This receptor was obtained from a man aged 18 to 35 in good health. Some clones in this sample may be carry-over from other donors' samples. Sequenced material: naive CD4+ T cells from PBMCs. Specified subset: CD45RA+ positively selected. This CDR3 reads CASSLGLAGVRTGELFF. DNA for the CDR3: TGCGCCAGCAGCTTGGGACTAGCGGGAGTACGGACCGGGGAGCTGTTTTTT.